The next 5 T cell receptor beta chains were all read from a single sample in a study of OX40 agonist ivuxolimab in advanced cancers. The data were produced by immunoSEQ multiplex PCR, yet TCRdb's version contains in-frame clones alone and is incomplete. The table shows more than 55,000 clones, with roughly 89% occurring only once. The sample was CD4+ or CD8+ T cells sorted from blood, taken in a trial of the OX40 agonist ivuxolimab. The receptors were gathered from an adult with an advanced solid tumor such as melanoma, head and neck, liver or kidney cancer.

V gene TRBV6-1 combines with J gene TRBJ1-5, with D unclear. The CDR3 is 15 amino acids. V lost 1 base to trimming and J lost 6 bases, with 13 bases between them. CDR1 is MNHNS and CDR2 is SASEGT in the germline V gene. The CDR3, as DNA: TGTGCCAGCAGTGAAGGGACGCTGGTGGGTCAGCCCCAGCATTTT. Translated: CASSEGTLVGQPQHF.

The rearrangement uses TRBV5-1 and TRBJ1-2, with a weak D call TRBD1 (6 bases). This CDR3 has 15 residues. Germline V gene data show CDR1 as SGHRS and CDR2 as YFSETQ. Deletions cut 4 bases from V and 4 bases from J, with 17 bases between. CDR3 bases: TGCGCCAGCAGCCCCGGGGGCGAAGTTACCTATGGCTACACCTTC. It translates to CASSPGGEVTYGYTF.

The CDR3 DNA is TGTGCCAGCAGCGGGTTCTACGAGCAGTACTTC. Encoded protein: CASSGFYEQYF. The rearrangement uses TRBV11-1 and TRBJ2-7; D unclear. Germline assignment: CDR1 SGHAT and CDR2 FQDESV (reference sequence). This CDR3 comprises 11 residues. V was shortened by 5 bases and J by 3 bases, with 5 bases between the two germline ends. The full variable domain, completed using reference TRBV11-1 and TRBJ2-7, is EAEVAQSPRYKITEKSQAVAFWCDPISGHATLYWYRQILGQGPELLVQFQDESVVDDSQLPKDRFSAERLKGVDSTLKIQPAELGDSAMYLCASSGFYEQYFGPGTRLTVT.

This chain uses TRBV27 with TRBJ2-7; 8 nucleotides align to TRBD2. The germline CDR1 and CDR2 sequences are MNHEY and SMNVEV (reference sequence). Trimming cost V 6 bases and J 1 base; bases outside gene matches: 2. The CDR3 length is 13 residues. CDR3 sequence reads: CASRASGSYEQYF. The CDR3 DNA sequence: TGTGCCAGCAGGGCTAGCGGGTCCTACGAGCAGTACTTC.

The CDR3 reads CASRPGTASYNEQFF. CDR3 coding DNA: TGTGCCAGCAGACCCGGGACAGCCTCCTACAATGAGCAGTTCTTC. The chain combines TRBV6-1 with TRBJ2-1; 7 nucleotides line up with TRBD1. The CDR3 extends over 15 amino acids. Germline V gene lookup returns CDR1 MNHNS and CDR2 SASEGT. The V gene end was trimmed by 6 bases and the J gene end by 0 bases; junction bases not matched to a gene: 5.